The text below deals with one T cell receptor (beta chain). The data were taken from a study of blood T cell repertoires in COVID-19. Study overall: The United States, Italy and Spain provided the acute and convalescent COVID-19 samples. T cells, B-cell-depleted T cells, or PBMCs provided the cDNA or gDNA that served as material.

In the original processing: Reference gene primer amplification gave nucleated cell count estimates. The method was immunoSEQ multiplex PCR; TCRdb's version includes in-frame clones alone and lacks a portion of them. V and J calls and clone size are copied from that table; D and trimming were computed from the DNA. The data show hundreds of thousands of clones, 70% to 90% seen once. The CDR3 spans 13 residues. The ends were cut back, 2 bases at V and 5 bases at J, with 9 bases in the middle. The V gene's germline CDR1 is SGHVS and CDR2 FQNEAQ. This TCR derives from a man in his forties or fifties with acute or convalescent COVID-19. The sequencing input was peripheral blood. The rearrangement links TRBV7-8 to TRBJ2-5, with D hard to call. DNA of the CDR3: TGTGCCAGCAGCTTACATCTGCGGGAGACCCAGTACTTC. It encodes CASSLHLRETQYF.